The 13 T cell receptor beta chains in this list originate from one sample, sequenced in a study of regulatory T cells in long-lasting Graves disease. The sample's time point: persistent/refractory GD, antithyroid drugs over 5 years with positive TRAb. PBMC-derived RNA was used for the TCR library. Library construction for TCR beta used iRepertoire HTBI primers and Arm-PCR of CDR3 regions. TCRdb passed the multiplex PCR reads through MiXCR, listing each CDR3 protein once. The sample has over 450,000 distinct CDR3 sequences, 20% to 25% seen once. This material consisted of peripheral blood mononuclear cells (PBMCs), taken when the disease was refractory, from a patient treated with antithyroid drugs. The source of these receptors is a female donor with Graves disease.

The sample holds many counts of this clonotype. The V gene is TRBV20-1, the J gene TRBJ1-6; TRBD1 agrees at 7 bases. This CDR3 contains 17 residues. Germline V lookup: CDR1 DFQATT, CDR2 SNEGSKA (reference sequence). V gave up 5 bases and J gave up 5 bases; unmatched junction bases: 15. Here the CDR3 reads CSASPRAGQRHNSPLHF. The CDR3 DNA reads as TGCAGTGCTTCCCCAAGGGCGGGACAGCGACATAATTCACCCCTCCACTTT.

The chain carries TRBV11-3 and TRBJ2-7; D is undetermined. The CDR3 is made up of 14 amino acids. V was clipped by 4 bases and J by 2 bases, with 12 bases between them. Germline values: CDR1 SGHNT, CDR2 YENEEA. The CDR3 is CASSSNQAAYEQYF. The CDR3 coding sequence is TGTGCCAGCAGCTCAAACCAGGCAGCCTACGAGCAGTACTTC.

This clonotype appeared a few times. This chain uses TRBV4-1 with TRBJ1-1; 7 positions match TRBD1. The length of the CDR3 is 14 residues. Germline V lookup: CDR1 MGHRA, CDR2 YSYEKL. V dropped 6 bases and J dropped 4; count of bases not matched to a gene: 8. The CDR3 is CASRAEGATTEAFF. For the CDR3, the DNA is TGCGCCAGCAGAGCAGAGGGGGCTACCACTGAAGCTTTCTTT.

This clonotype has at least ten counts. The rearrangement links TRBV6-9 to TRBJ2-5; 10 nucleotides align to TRBD2. The CDR3 spans 15 residues. V shed 4 bases and J 2 bases; nucleotides not matched to a gene: 4. CDR1 and CDR2 from the germline V gene are MNHGY and SVAAGI. CDR3 sequence reads: CASSSGTSAQETQYF. In DNA, the CDR3 is TGTGCCAGCAGTTCCGGGACTAGCGCACAAGAGACCCAGTACTTC.

This clonotype was recorded many times. The V and J genes are TRBV6-2 or TRBV6-3 and TRBJ2-7; 11 bases agree with TRBD2. Trimming cost V 4 bases and J 2 bases; bases outside gene matches: 7. Germline lookup yields CDR1 MNHEY and CDR2 SVGEGT. This CDR3 has 16 amino acids. The DNA for the CDR3 is TGTGCCAGCAGTTCTGCGGGACTAGCGGAAACCTACGAGCAGTACTTC. Its translation is CASSSAGLAETYEQYF.

The table lists this clonotype with many counts. This rearrangement joins TRBV12-3 or TRBV12-4 to TRBJ1-6; D is ambiguous. V was trimmed by 5 bases and J by 3 bases, leaving 8 bases between them. The CDR3 spans 14 residues. The CDR3 coding sequence is TGTGCCAGCAGTAGGAATTTCTATAATTCACCCCTCCACTTT. This codes for CASSRNFYNSPLHF.

V is TRBV28 and J is TRBJ2-2; a weak D match, TRBD1 (5 bases). CDR1 is MDHEN, CDR2 SYDVKM, per germline. The CDR3 consists of 14 residues. Trimming removed 8 bases at V and 5 bases at J, with 15 bases between. The CDR3 here is CASGALVKTGELFF. Written as DNA, the CDR3 is TGTGCCAGCGGGGCACTGGTAAAGACCGGGGAGCTGTTTTTT.

V usage is TRBV27 and J usage is TRBJ2-2; possible D gene TRBD1, 6 bases. The CDR3 runs to 15 residues. Germline loops: CDR1 MNHEY, CDR2 SMNVEV (reference sequence). Deletions cut 6 bases from V and 0 bases from J, with 11 bases between. For the CDR3, the DNA is TGTGCCAGCAGCAGGGGTATACCGAACACCGGGGAGCTGTTTTTT. The encoded protein is CASSRGIPNTGELFF.

This clonotype was seen ten or more times. The gene calls are TRBV19 and TRBJ1-2; D gene ambiguous. Trimming left V 1 base short and J 0 bases short, with 12 bases between. The CDR3 is 16 residues long. The V gene's germline CDR1 is LNHDA and CDR2 SQIVND (reference sequence). This chain's CDR3 is CASSIAADASNYGYTF. In DNA form, the CDR3 reads TGTGCCAGTAGTATAGCGGCCGACGCCTCTAACTATGGCTACACCTTC.

This clonotype was seen more than once but under ten times. The chain has TRBV29-1 and TRBJ2-7; D is uncertain. The V gene's germline CDR1 is SQVTM and CDR2 ANQGSEA. Trimming shortened V by 4 bases and J by 4 bases, and 17 bases separated the two germline ends. The CDR3 loop spans 14 amino acids. The CDR3 bases are TGCAGCGTTGGTGAATGGCGTCTAGTTTACGAGCAGTACTTC. Residues: CSVGEWRLVYEQYF.

CDR3 in amino acids: CSVVSGTDGGYTF. In nucleotides, the CDR3 is TGCAGCGTTGTGTCCGGGACGGATGGCGGCTACACCTTC. The chain has TRBV29-1 and TRBJ1-2; tentatively, D is TRBD1 (5 bases). The CDR3 runs to 13 residues. Looked up from germline, CDR1 is SQVTM and CDR2 is ANQGSEA. Trimming removed 4 bases from V and 8 bases from J, with 17 bases in between.

The chain recombines TRBV7-2 with TRBJ2-7; 8 bases are shared with TRBD1. V was clipped by 2 bases and J by 2 bases; unmatched bases: 5. CDR1 and CDR2 (germline): SGHTA, FQGNSA. This CDR3 has 15 amino acids. The CDR3 loop is CASSLMPGGPYEQYF. CDR3 bases: TGTGCCAGCAGCTTAATGCCAGGGGGCCCCTACGAGCAGTACTTC. Full variable domain (remainder filled in from reference TRBV7-2 and TRBJ2-7): GAGVSQSPSNKVTEKGKDVELRCDPISGHTALYWYRQSLGQGLEFLIYFQGNSAPDKSGLPSDRFSAERTGGSVSTLTIQRTQQEDSAVYLCASSLMPGGPYEQYFGPGTRLTVT.

This clonotype was seen at least ten times. The V call is TRBV5-1, the J call TRBJ1-2; no definite D call. CDR3 length: 14 residues. The germline V and J ends were trimmed by 4 bases and 6 bases, with 16 bases remaining between them. CDR1 is SGHRS and CDR2 is YFSETQ in the germline V gene. The CDR3 region is CASSPQSGRHGYTF. The CDR3 DNA reads as TGCGCCAGCAGCCCACAGAGTGGACGCCATGGCTACACCTTC. The variable domain in full, with the rest retrieved from reference TRBV5-1 and TRBJ1-2, is KAGVTQTPRYLIKTRGQQVTLSCSPISGHRSVSWYQQTPGQGLQFLFEYFSETQRNKGNFPGRFSGRQFSNSRSEMNVSTLELGDSALYLCASSPQSGRHGYTFGSGTRLTVV.